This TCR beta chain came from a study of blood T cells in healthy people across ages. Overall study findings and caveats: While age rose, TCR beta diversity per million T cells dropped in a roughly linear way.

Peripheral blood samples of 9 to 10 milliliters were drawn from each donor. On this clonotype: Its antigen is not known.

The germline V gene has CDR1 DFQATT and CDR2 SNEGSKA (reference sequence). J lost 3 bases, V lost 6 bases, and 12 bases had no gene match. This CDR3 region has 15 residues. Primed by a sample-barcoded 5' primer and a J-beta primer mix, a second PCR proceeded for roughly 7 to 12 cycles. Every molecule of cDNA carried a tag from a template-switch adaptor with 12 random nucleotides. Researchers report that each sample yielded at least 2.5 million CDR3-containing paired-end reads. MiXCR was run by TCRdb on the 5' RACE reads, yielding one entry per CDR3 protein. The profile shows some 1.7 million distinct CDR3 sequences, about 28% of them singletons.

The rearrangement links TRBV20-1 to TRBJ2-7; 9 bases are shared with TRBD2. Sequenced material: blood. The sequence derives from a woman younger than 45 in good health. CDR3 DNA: TGCAGTGCGGCCCTCGGGGCGGGAGGGAGCTACGAGCAGTACTTC. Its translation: CSAALGAGGSYEQYF.